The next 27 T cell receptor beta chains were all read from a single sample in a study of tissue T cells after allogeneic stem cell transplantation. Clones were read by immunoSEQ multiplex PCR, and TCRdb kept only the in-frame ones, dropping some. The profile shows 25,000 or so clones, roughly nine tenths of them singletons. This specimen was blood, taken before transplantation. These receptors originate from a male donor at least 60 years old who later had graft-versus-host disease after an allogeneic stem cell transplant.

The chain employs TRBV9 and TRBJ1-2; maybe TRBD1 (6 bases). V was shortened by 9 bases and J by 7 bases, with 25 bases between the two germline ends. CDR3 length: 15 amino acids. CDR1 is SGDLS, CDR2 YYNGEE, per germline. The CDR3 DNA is TGTGCCACCACCAAGGATGGGGGCTGGGGCTCTGGCTACACCTTC. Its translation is CATTKDGGWGSGYTF.

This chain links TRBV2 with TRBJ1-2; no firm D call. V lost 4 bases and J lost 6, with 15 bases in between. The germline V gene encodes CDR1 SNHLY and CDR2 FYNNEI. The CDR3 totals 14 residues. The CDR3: CASSVQQRKNGYTF. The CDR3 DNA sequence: TGTGCCAGCAGTGTTCAACAAAGGAAAAATGGCTACACCTTC.

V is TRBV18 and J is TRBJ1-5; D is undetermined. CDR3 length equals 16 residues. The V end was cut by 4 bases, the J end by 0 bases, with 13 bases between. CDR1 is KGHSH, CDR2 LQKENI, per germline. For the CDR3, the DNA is TGTGCCAGCTCACAGGCAGACCTAATTAGCAATCAGCCCCAGCATTTT. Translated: CASSQADLISNQPQHF.

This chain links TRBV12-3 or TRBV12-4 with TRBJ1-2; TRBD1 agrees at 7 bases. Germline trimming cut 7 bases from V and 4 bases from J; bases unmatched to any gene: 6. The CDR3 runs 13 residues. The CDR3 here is CASTVQGSYGYTF. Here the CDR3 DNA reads TGTGCCAGCACGGTACAGGGGAGCTATGGCTACACCTTC.

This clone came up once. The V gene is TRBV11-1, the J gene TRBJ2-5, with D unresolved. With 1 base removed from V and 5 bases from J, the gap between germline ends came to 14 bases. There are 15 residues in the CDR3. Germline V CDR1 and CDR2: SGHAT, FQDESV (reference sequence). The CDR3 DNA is TGTGCCAGCAGCTTAGGAGGCCCGATTCCGGAGACCCAGTACTTC. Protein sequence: CASSLGGPIPETQYF.

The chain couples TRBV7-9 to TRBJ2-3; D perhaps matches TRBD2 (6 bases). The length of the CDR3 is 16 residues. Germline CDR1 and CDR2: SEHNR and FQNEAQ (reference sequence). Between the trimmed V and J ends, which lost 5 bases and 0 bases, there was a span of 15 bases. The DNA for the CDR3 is TGTGCCAGCAGCAACCGGGACTCGCCAAGCACAGATACGCAGTATTTT. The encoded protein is CASSNRDSPSTDTQYF.

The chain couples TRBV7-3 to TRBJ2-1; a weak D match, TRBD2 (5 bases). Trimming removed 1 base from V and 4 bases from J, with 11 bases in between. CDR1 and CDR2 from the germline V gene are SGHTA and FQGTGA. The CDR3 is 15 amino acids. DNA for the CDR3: TGTGCCAGCAGCTTAAACCCTGGACTTTACAATGAGCAGTTCTTC. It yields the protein CASSLNPGLYNEQFF.

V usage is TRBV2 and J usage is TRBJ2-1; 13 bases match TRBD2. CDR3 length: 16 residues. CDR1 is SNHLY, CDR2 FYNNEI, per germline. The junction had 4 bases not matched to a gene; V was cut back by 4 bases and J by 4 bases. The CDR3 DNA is TGTGCCAGCAGTGTTCGGACTAGCGGGAGTTACAATGAGCAGTTCTTC. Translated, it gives CASSVRTSGSYNEQFF.

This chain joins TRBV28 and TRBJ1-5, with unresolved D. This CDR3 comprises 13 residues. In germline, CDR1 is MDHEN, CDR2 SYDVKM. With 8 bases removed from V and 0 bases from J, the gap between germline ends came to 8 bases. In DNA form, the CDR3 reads TGTGCCAGCCAGCCCGATAGCAATCAGCCCCAGCATTTT. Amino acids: CASQPDSNQPQHF. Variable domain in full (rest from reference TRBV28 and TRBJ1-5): DVKVTQSSRYLVKRTGEKVFLECVQDMDHENMFWYRQDPGLGLRLIYFSYDVKMKEKGDIPEGYSVSREKKERFSLILESASTNQTSMYLCASQPDSNQPQHFGDGTRLSIL.

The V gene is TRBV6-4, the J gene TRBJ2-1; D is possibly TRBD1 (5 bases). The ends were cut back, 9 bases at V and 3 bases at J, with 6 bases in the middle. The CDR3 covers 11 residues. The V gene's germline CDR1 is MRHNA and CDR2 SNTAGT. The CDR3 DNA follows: TGTGCCAGAGACAGCTACAATGAGCAGTTCTTC. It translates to CARDSYNEQFF.

The CDR3 DNA sequence: TGTGCCAGCTCACCCGGGGGGGAGGGCCGAAATGAGCAGTTCTTC. Translation gives CASSPGGEGRNEQFF. The J gene is TRBJ2-1, the V gene TRBV18, with 8 bases lining up with TRBD2. The CDR3 length is 15 residues. V lost 3 bases, J lost 7 bases, and 8 bases stayed unmatched. Germline V lookup: CDR1 KGHSH, CDR2 LQKENI. Together with reference TRBV18 and TRBJ2-1, the CDR3 gives the full variable domain: NAGVMQNPRHLVRRRGQEARLRCSPMKGHSHVYWYRQLPEEGLKFMVYLQKENIIDESGMPKERFSAEFPKEGPSILRIQQVVRGDSAAYFCASSPGGEGRNEQFFGPGTRLTVL.

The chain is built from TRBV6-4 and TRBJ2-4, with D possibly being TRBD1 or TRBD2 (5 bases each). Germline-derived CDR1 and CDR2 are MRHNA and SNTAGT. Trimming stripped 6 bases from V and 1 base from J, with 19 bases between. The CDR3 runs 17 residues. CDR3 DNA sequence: TGTGCCAGCAGCCCGGGACCATTGAGGAGGGCCAAAAACATTCAGTACTTC. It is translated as CASSPGPLRRAKNIQYF.

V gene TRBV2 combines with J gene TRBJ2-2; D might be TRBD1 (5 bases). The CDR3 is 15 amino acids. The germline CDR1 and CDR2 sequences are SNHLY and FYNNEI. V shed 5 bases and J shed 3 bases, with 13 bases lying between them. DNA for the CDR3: TGTGCCAGCAGTCCAACCAGGGTACACACCGGGGAGCTGTTTTTT. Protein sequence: CASSPTRVHTGELFF.

The CDR3 sequence: CASSDGVVPLAKNIQYF. As DNA, the CDR3 is TGTGCCAGCAGTGACGGGGTAGTCCCTCTAGCCAAAAACATTCAGTACTTC. This chain connects TRBV6-4 to TRBJ2-4; no definite D call. Between the trimmed V and J ends, which lost 2 bases and 0 bases, there was a span of 14 bases. This CDR3 spans 17 amino acids. Germline V gene lookup returns CDR1 MRHNA and CDR2 SNTAGT.

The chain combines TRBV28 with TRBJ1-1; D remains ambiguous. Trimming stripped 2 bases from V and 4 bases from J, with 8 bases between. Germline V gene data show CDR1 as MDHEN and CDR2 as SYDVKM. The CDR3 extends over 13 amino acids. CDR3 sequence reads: CASSLGRITEAFF. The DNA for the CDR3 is TGTGCCAGCAGTTTAGGGCGGATCACTGAAGCTTTCTTT.

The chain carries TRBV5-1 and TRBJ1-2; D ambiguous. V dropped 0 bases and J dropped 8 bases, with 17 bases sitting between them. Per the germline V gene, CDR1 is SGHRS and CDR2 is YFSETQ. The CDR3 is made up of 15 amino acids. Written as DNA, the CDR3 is TGCGCCAGCAGCTTGGACGGGCTTAGTACTGGGGGCTACACCTTC. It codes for CASSLDGLSTGGYTF. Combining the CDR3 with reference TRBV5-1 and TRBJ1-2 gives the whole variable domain KAGVTQTPRYLIKTRGQQVTLSCSPISGHRSVSWYQQTPGQGLQFLFEYFSETQRNKGNFPGRFSGRQFSNSRSEMNVSTLELGDSALYLCASSLDGLSTGGYTFGSGTRLTVV.

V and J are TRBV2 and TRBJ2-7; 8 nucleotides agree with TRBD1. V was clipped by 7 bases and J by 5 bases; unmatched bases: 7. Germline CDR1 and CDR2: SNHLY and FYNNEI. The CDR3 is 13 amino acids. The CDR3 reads CASTWTGQNEQYF. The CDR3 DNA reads TGTGCCAGCACCTGGACAGGGCAGAACGAGCAGTACTTC.

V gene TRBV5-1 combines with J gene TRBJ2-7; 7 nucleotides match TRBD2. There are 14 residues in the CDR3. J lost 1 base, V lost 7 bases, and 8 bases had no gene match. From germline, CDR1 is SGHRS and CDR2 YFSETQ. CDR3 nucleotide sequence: TGCGCCAGCGGACTAGGGCCAGCTTCCTACGAGCAGTACTTC. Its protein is CASGLGPASYEQYF.

The CDR3 is CASNHQGGNTGELFF. Written as DNA, the CDR3 is TGTGCCAGCAACCACCAGGGGGGGAACACCGGGGAGCTGTTTTTT. The chain has TRBV27 and TRBJ2-2; tentatively, D is TRBD1 (7 bases). Germline V gene lookup returns CDR1 MNHEY and CDR2 SMNVEV (reference sequence). V was clipped by 7 bases and J by 1 base, with 13 bases between them. The CDR3 runs to 15 residues.

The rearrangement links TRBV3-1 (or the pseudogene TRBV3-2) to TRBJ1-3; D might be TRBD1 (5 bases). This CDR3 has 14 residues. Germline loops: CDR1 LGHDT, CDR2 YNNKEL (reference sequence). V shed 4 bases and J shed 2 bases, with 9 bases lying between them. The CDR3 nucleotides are TGTGCCAGCAGCCCGGACACGGCTGGAAACACCATATATTTT. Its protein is CASSPDTAGNTIYF.

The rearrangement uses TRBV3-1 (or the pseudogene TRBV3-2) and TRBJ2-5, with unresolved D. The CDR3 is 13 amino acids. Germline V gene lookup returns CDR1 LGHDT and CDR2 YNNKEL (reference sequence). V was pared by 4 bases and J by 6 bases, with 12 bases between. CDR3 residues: CASSLPGVKTQYF. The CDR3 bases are TGTGCCAGCAGCCTACCGGGCGTAAAGACCCAGTACTTC.

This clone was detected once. DNA for the CDR3: TGTGCCAGCAGTGATATACGGACGAACACCGGGGAGCTGTTTTTT. Encoded protein: CASSDIRTNTGELFF. V is TRBV2 and J is TRBJ2-2, with no clear D. CDR3 size: 15 residues. Germline lookup yields CDR1 SNHLY and CDR2 FYNNEI. V was trimmed by 3 bases and J by 0 bases, leaving 8 bases between them.

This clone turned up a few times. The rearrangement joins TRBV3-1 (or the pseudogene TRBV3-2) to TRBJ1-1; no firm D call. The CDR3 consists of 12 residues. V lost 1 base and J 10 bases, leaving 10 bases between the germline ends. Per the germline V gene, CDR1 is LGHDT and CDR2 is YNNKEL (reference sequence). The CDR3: CASSQGLVVAFF. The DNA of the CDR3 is TGTGCCAGCAGCCAAGGACTAGTGGTAGCTTTCTTT.

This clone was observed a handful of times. CDR3 residues: CASSLSTGGFQPQHF. Here the CDR3 DNA reads TGCGCCAGCAGCTTATCCACAGGGGGCTTTCAGCCCCAGCATTTT. The chain combines TRBV5-1 with TRBJ1-5; 9 nucleotides align to TRBD1. V shed 2 bases and J 6 bases; nucleotides not matched to a gene: 6. Germline-derived CDR1 and CDR2 are SGHRS and YFSETQ. The CDR3 totals 15 residues.

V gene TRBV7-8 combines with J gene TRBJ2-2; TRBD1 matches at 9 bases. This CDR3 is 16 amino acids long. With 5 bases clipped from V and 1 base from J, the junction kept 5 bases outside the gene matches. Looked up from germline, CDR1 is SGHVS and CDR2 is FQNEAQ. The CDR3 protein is CASSPTGGRNTGELFF. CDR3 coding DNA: TGTGCCAGCAGCCCAACAGGGGGCAGGAACACCGGGGAGCTGTTTTTT. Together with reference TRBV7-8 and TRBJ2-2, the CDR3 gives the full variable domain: GAGVSQSPRYKVAKRGQDVALRCDPISGHVSLFWYQQALGQGPEFLTYFQNEAQLDKSGLPSDRFFAERPEGSVSTLKIQRTQQEDSAVYLCASSPTGGRNTGELFFGEGSRLTVL.

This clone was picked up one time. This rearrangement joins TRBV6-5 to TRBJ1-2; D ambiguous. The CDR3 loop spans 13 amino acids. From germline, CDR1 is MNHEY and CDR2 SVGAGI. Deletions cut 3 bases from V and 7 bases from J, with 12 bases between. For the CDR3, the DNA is TGTGCCAGCAGTTATGGGGTTCGTGCTGGCTACACCTTC. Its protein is CASSYGVRAGYTF.

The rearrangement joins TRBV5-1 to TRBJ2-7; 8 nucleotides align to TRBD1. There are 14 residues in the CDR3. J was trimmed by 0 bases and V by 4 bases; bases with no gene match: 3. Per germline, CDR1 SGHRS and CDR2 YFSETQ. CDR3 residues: CASSTDRASYEQYF. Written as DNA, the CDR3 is TGCGCCAGCAGCACGGACAGGGCCTCCTACGAGCAGTACTTC.